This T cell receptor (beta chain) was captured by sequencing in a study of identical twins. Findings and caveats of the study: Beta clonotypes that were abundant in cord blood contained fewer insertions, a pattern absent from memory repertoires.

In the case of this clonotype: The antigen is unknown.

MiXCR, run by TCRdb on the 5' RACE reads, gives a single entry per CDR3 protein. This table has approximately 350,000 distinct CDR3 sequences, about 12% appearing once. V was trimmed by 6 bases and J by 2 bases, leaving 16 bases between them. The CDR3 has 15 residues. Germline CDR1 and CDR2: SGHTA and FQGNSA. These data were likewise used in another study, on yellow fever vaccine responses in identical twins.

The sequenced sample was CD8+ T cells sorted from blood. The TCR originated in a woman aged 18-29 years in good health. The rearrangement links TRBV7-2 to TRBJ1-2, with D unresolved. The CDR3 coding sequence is TGTGCCAGCAGTCCTTGGGATACGGGGAACTATGGCTACACCTTC. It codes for CASSPWDTGNYGYTF.